These 32 T cell receptor beta chains share one sample of origin, sequenced in a study of CD8 T cells in Susac syndrome. Reverse transcription of about 0.45 to 1 ug RNA used random hexamers. Via MiXCR, TCRdb re-called the immunoSEQ multiplex PCR reads, giving one row per CDR3 protein. The sample records 200,000 or so distinct CDR3 sequences, more than 90% being singletons. The sequencing sample was made of CD4+ T cells from PBMCs. The source is a human donor with multiple sclerosis.

This sequence joins TRBV12-3 or TRBV12-4 and TRBJ1-5, with a tentative D call TRBD1 (6 bases). This CDR3 has 16 residues. Trimming took 4 bases from V and 0 from J, leaving 13 bases between them. The DNA of the CDR3 is TGTGCCAGCAGTTGGAGCAGGGGACATAGCAATCAGCCCCAGCATTTT. Amino acids: CASSWSRGHSNQPQHF.

This chain joins TRBV29-1 and TRBJ2-3, with D possibly being TRBD2 (5 bases). This CDR3 is 12 amino acids long. CDR1 is SQVTM and CDR2 is ANQGSEA in the germline V gene. V was trimmed by 6 bases and J by 5 bases, leaving 12 bases between them. The CDR3 DNA is TGCAGCGTCGGGGTTTCAGGAGATACGCAGTATTTT. Its translation: CSVGVSGDTQYF.

CDR3 loop: CATSRGGIERYEQYF. Written as DNA, the CDR3 is TGTGCCACCAGCAGAGGAGGTATAGAACGCTACGAGCAGTACTTC. The V call is TRBV15, the J call TRBJ2-7; D not certain. The CDR3 spans 15 residues. CDR1 LNHNV and CDR2 YYDKDF come from the germline V gene (reference sequence). Trimming removed 1 base from V and 3 bases from J, with 13 bases in between.

The V gene is TRBV4-1, the J gene TRBJ1-5; 7 nucleotides align to TRBD1. This CDR3 has 14 residues. CDR1 is MGHRA and CDR2 is YSYEKL in the germline V gene. V was pared by 6 bases and J by 5 bases, with 7 bases of the junction left unmatched. CDR3: CASRGQVGDQPQHF. The CDR3 DNA follows: TGCGCCAGCAGAGGACAGGTTGGCGATCAGCCCCAGCATTTT.

V usage is TRBV12-3 or TRBV12-4 and J usage is TRBJ2-6, with D maybe TRBD2 (5 bases). Trimming shortened V by 6 bases and J by 4 bases, and 13 bases separated the two germline ends. The CDR3 has 15 amino acids. The CDR3 sequence: CASSSTSSGANVLTF. CDR3 nucleotide sequence: TGTGCCAGCAGCTCTACTAGTAGCGGGGCCAACGTCCTGACTTTC.

This clonotype has just a few counts. V is TRBV7-9 and J is TRBJ2-7; D uncertain. The germline CDR1 and CDR2 sequences are SEHNR and FQNEAQ (reference sequence). Trimming removed 5 bases from V and 3 bases from J, with 5 bases in between. The CDR3 runs 11 residues. CDR3 DNA: TGTGCCAGCAGCGCCGACTACGAGCAGTACTTC. This encodes CASSADYEQYF.

The chain recombines TRBV5-1 with TRBJ2-7; 7 bases line up with TRBD2. CDR3 length equals 14 residues. The germline CDR1 and CDR2 sequences are SGHRS and YFSETQ. Germline trimming cut 3 bases from V and 5 bases from J; bases unmatched to any gene: 8. The CDR3, as DNA: TGCGCCAGCAGCTCCGCGACTAGCAGTCACGAGCAGTACTTC. It encodes CASSSATSSHEQYF.

The chain links TRBV2 to TRBJ1-5; D is uncertain. V was shortened by 7 bases and J by 8 bases, with 21 bases between the two germline ends. The CDR3 contains 15 residues. CDR1 is SNHLY and CDR2 is FYNNEI in the germline V gene. CDR3 sequence: CASTTMGAGPEPQHF. Written as DNA, the CDR3 is TGTGCCAGCACTACCATGGGCGCGGGCCCGGAGCCCCAGCATTTT.

J is TRBJ1-5 and V is TRBV15, with D unresolved. CDR1 is LNHNV and CDR2 is YYDKDF in the germline V gene (reference sequence). Trimming removed 0 bases from V and 7 bases from J, with 10 bases in between. The CDR3 runs to 14 residues. CDR3 sequence: CATSREVGRQPQHF. CDR3 coding DNA: TGTGCCACCAGCAGAGAAGTTGGAAGGCAGCCCCAGCATTTT. Full variable domain (rest looked up from reference TRBV15 and TRBJ1-5): DAMVIQNPRYQVTQFGKPVTLSCSQTLNHNVMYWYQQKSSQAPKLLFHYYDKDFNNEADTPDNFQSRRPNTSFCFLDIRSPGLGDTAMYLCATSREVGRQPQHFGDGTRLSIL.

This clonotype was picked up a small number of times. The chain carries TRBV19 and TRBJ1-2; D possibly corresponds to TRBD1 (5 bases). Germline lookup yields CDR1 LNHDA and CDR2 SQIVND (reference sequence). This CDR3 is 11 amino acids long. V lost 5 bases and J lost 4, with 5 bases in between. Here the CDR3 reads CASSQGYGYTF. The CDR3 coding sequence is TGTGCCAGTAGTCAGGGCTATGGCTACACCTTC.

V and J are TRBV4-1 and TRBJ2-7, with TRBD2 matching over 9 bases. J gave up 0 bases and V 3 bases, and 6 bases lay outside the gene matches. Per the germline V gene, CDR1 is MGHRA and CDR2 is YSYEKL. This CDR3 has 16 amino acids. CDR3: CASSQVAGAISYEQYF. The DNA for the CDR3 is TGCGCCAGCAGCCAGGTAGCGGGGGCCATCTCCTACGAGCAGTACTTC.

The chain combines TRBV9 with TRBJ2-3, with 7 nucleotides matching TRBD2. There are 18 residues in the CDR3. Germline CDR1 reads SGDLS; CDR2 reads YYNGEE. V was pared by 4 bases and J by 4 bases, with 18 bases of the junction left unmatched. The chain's CDR3 is CASSPRGRVAGVSDTQYF. For the CDR3, the DNA is TGTGCCAGCAGCCCTCGAGGGAGAGTGGCGGGAGTATCAGATACGCAGTATTTT.

V and J are TRBV24-1 and TRBJ2-3, with 7 bases that match TRBD1. Germline-derived CDR1 and CDR2 are KGHDR and SFDVKD. There are 17 residues in the CDR3. J gave up 1 base and V 3 bases, and 9 bases lay outside the gene matches. CDR3 coding DNA: TGTGCCACCAGTGATATCCCCGGGACAGCCCGCACAGATACGCAGTATTTT. This encodes CATSDIPGTARTDTQYF.

This chain uses TRBV5-1 with TRBJ1-2, with TRBD1 matching over 8 bases. Germline V CDR1 and CDR2: SGHRS, YFSETQ. After removal of 4 bases from V and 4 bases from J, the junction contained 9 bases not matched to a gene. There are 15 residues in the CDR3. The CDR3 loop is CASSPDLDRVYGYTF. The CDR3 region has the DNA TGCGCCAGCAGCCCGGACCTGGACAGGGTCTATGGCTACACCTTC. The full variable domain, rest sourced from reference TRBV5-1 and TRBJ1-2, is KAGVTQTPRYLIKTRGQQVTLSCSPISGHRSVSWYQQTPGQGLQFLFEYFSETQRNKGNFPGRFSGRQFSNSRSEMNVSTLELGDSALYLCASSPDLDRVYGYTFGSGTRLTVV.

V gene TRBV24-1 combines with J gene TRBJ2-5; D is perhaps TRBD1 (6 bases). Trimming left V 3 bases short and J 5 bases short, with 12 bases between. The CDR3 consists of 14 residues. Germline loops: CDR1 KGHDR, CDR2 SFDVKD. The CDR3: CATSDLGAQETQYF. Written as DNA, the CDR3 is TGTGCCACCAGTGATCTGGGGGCGCAGGAGACCCAGTACTTC.

This chain joins TRBV6-4 and TRBJ2-2; no clear D gene. The CDR3 has 16 residues. Trimming left V 3 bases short and J 0 bases short, with 11 bases between. Per germline, CDR1 MRHNA and CDR2 SNTAGT. CDR3 in amino acids: CASSDRYRTNTGELFF. In DNA, the CDR3 is TGTGCCAGCAGTGATAGGTACAGAACGAACACCGGGGAGCTGTTTTTT.

CDR3 coding DNA: TGTGCCTGGAGTGTAATGGAGACCCAGTACTTC. Its translation is CAWSVMETQYF. The gene calls are TRBV30 and TRBJ2-5; D unresolved. The CDR3 contains 11 residues. V lost 0 bases, J lost 5 bases, and 4 bases lay in between. From germline, CDR1 is GTSNPN and CDR2 SVGIG (reference sequence).

The chain joins TRBV5-6 to TRBJ2-3; tentatively, D is TRBD2 (5 bases). The CDR3 is 14 residues long. CDR1 and CDR2 from the germline V gene are SGHDT and YYEEEE. V lost 0 bases to trimming and J lost 8 bases, with 13 bases between them. As DNA, the CDR3 is TGTGCCAGCAGCTTGGAGGTTAGACGGGGTACGCAGTATTTT. As protein: CASSLEVRRGTQYF.

CDR3 residues: CASSQVGGYHEQYF. Here the CDR3 DNA reads TGCGCCAGCAGCCAAGTCGGCGGATACCACGAGCAGTACTTC. The gene calls are TRBV4-1 and TRBJ2-7; D unclear. Germline values: CDR1 MGHRA, CDR2 YSYEKL. V lost 1 base to trimming and J lost 5 bases, with 12 bases between them. The CDR3 runs 14 residues.

The chain carries TRBV2 and TRBJ1-2; 7 bases match TRBD1. The CDR3 totals 15 residues. Germline loops: CDR1 SNHLY, CDR2 FYNNEI. V trimming: 1 base; J trimming: 3 bases; junction bases outside the gene matches: 5. Here the CDR3 DNA reads TGTGCCAGCAGTGAAGGGCACAGGGGACACTATGGCTACACCTTC. Its translation: CASSEGHRGHYGYTF.

This rearrangement joins TRBV7-3 to TRBJ1-1, with 9 nucleotides matching TRBD1. With 5 bases clipped from V and 3 bases from J, the junction kept 7 bases outside the gene matches. Looked up from germline, CDR1 is SGHTA and CDR2 is FQGTGA. The CDR3 covers 15 residues. CDR3 sequence reads: CASSLTGGRDTEAFF. The CDR3, as DNA: TGTGCCAGCAGCCTCACAGGGGGCAGGGACACTGAAGCTTTCTTT.

The chain has TRBV12-3 or TRBV12-4 and TRBJ2-4; TRBD1 aligns across 8 bases. This CDR3 comprises 13 residues. V shed 7 bases, J shed 15 bases, and the junction held 14 bases outside the gene matches. CDR3 protein: CASIRQGPTMTYF. The CDR3 nucleotides are TGTGCCAGCATCCGACAGGGGCCAACTATGACGTACTTC.

The chain uses TRBV12-3 or TRBV12-4 and TRBJ2-1, with 9 positions matching TRBD1. The trim removed 6 bases at V and 7 bases at J, leaving 4 bases unmatched. The CDR3 has 13 residues. The CDR3 bases are TGTGCCAGCAGACCGACAGGGGGTAATGAGCAGTTCTTC. It yields the protein CASRPTGGNEQFF.

V is TRBV30 and J is TRBJ2-3; D is ambiguous. Germline loops: CDR1 GTSNPN, CDR2 SVGIG (reference sequence). With 5 bases removed from V and 2 bases from J, the gap between germline ends came to 11 bases. This CDR3 is 13 amino acids long. CDR3 sequence: CAWQAHDTDTQYF. The CDR3 DNA reads TGTGCCTGGCAGGCCCACGACACAGATACGCAGTATTTT.

For the CDR3, the DNA is TGTGCCTGGAGTGTATGGTCCGGTAATTCACCCCTCCACTTT. This translates into CAWSVWSGNSPLHF. The chain has TRBV30 and TRBJ1-6; no reliable D call. Trimming left V 0 bases short and J 6 bases short, with 9 bases between. The CDR3 runs 14 residues. Germline V gene lookup returns CDR1 GTSNPN and CDR2 SVGIG (reference sequence).

This chain joins TRBV29-1 and TRBJ2-2; D is perhaps TRBD1 (7 bases). Trimming removed 5 bases at V and 6 bases at J, with 19 bases between. CDR1 and CDR2 from the germline V gene are SQVTM and ANQGSEA. There are 15 residues in the CDR3. The CDR3 here is CSVTRGGGSPGELFF. CDR3 DNA sequence: TGCAGCGTTACAAGAGGAGGGGGCTCCCCCGGGGAGCTGTTTTTT.

V is TRBV20-1 and J is TRBJ1-5; D perhaps matches TRBD1 (5 bases). The V end lost 2 bases, the J end lost 7 bases, and 15 bases lay between the germline ends. The CDR3 is 14 amino acids. The germline V gene encodes CDR1 DFQATT and CDR2 SNEGSKA (reference sequence). CDR3 amino acids: CSARQGQGNQPQHF. The CDR3, as DNA: TGCAGTGCTAGACAAGGGCAGGGAAACCAGCCCCAGCATTTT.

The V and J genes are TRBV9 and TRBJ2-1; 8 bases line up with TRBD2. There are 16 residues in the CDR3. V was pared by 3 bases and J by 0 bases, with 5 bases of the junction left unmatched. Germline CDR1 and CDR2: SGDLS and YYNGEE. CDR3: CASSAPGLVSYNEQFF. The CDR3 DNA is TGTGCCAGCAGCGCCCCGGGACTAGTCTCCTACAATGAGCAGTTCTTC.

V is TRBV9 and J is TRBJ1-2; D is perhaps TRBD1 (5 bases). Trimming pared 4 bases from V and 2 bases from J, leaving 12 bases between. Germline V gene sequence: CDR1 SGDLS, CDR2 YYNGEE. The CDR3 is made up of 14 amino acids. CDR3 sequence (DNA): TGTGCCAGCAGCAGCGTGGAGGGGAACTATGGCTACACCTTC. This codes for CASSSVEGNYGYTF.

This chain links TRBV27 with TRBJ2-1, with TRBD2 matching 7 bases. This CDR3 has 13 amino acids. The ends lost 8 bases at V and 8 bases at J; junction bases unmatched: 9. The V gene's germline CDR1 is MNHEY and CDR2 SMNVEV (reference sequence). DNA of the CDR3: TGTGCCAGCTCCCGTGGGGGGGTCGATGAGCAGTTCTTC. It codes for CASSRGGVDEQFF.

The rearrangement links TRBV30 to TRBJ2-7, with 7 bases lining up with TRBD2. The CDR3 runs to 14 residues. Germline V gene data show CDR1 as GTSNPN and CDR2 as SVGIG (reference sequence). The J segment lost 7 bases and the V segment lost 3 bases, leaving 12 bases of the junction unmatched. CDR3 DNA sequence: TGTGCCTGGAGCCCACCGGGACTACGCGCGGAGCAGTACTTC. The encoded protein is CAWSPPGLRAEQYF.

The chain uses TRBV7-8 and TRBJ2-1; 10 bases map to TRBD2. The CDR3 covers 19 residues. The germline gives CDR1 SGHVS, CDR2 FQNEAQ. V lost 3 bases, J lost 6 bases, and 17 bases stayed unmatched. The CDR3 DNA sequence: TGTGCCAGCAGCTTCCACGCCCGCTTGGGAGCGGGAGGGAGCAATGAGCAGTTCTTC. Its protein product is CASSFHARLGAGGSNEQFF.